This paragraph reports one T cell receptor beta chain. What it recognizes is unknown. The CDR3 covers 15 residues. Trimming took off 4 bases at V and 2 bases at J, with 12 bases between the two ends. In germline, CDR1 is SEHNR, CDR2 FQNEAQ (reference sequence). This record belongs to a study of CD8 T cells in Susac syndrome. The multiple sclerosis control group was made up of treatment-naive patients with stable or active relapsing-remitting disease. The TEMRA cells underwent FACS enrichment, while the CD8+ and CD4+ T cells underwent negative isolation. Random-hexamer reverse transcription was applied to roughly 0.5 to 1 ug RNA. The amplification used immunoSEQ multiplex PCR on TCR beta CDR3; it spanned 54 Vbeta and 13 Jbeta. TCRdb passed the immunoSEQ multiplex PCR reads through MiXCR, listing each CDR3 protein once. The data hold 65,000 to 90,000 distinct CDR3 sequences, with just under 95% observed a single time.

General study results and limits: The study conceded that relatively few individuals underwent its TCR sequencing and HLA analysis.

This TCR derives from a human donor with multiple sclerosis. The V call is TRBV7-9, the J call TRBJ2-1, with a possible D match to TRBD1 (6 bases). The source material was CD8+ T cells from PBMCs. CDR3 in DNA: TGTGCCAGCAGCTACCGGGACACCCCCTACAATGAGCAGTTCTTC. It yields the protein CASSYRDTPYNEQFF.